These 16 T cell receptor beta chains were sequenced from one sample in a study of PD-1 blockade in classical Hodgkin lymphoma. Method: immunoSEQ multiplex PCR; TCRdb's copy keeps in-frame clones and lacks some. The sample carries about 30,000 clones, roughly 76% recorded once. Each patient relapsed following autologous stem cell transplantation, and prior brentuximab vedotin exposure differed. Sequencing was performed on peripheral blood mononuclear cells (PBMCs), taken before the second cycle of nivolumab. The receptor set was obtained from a human donor with classical Hodgkin lymphoma.

This clone came up once. This chain links TRBV11-2 with TRBJ1-1; D not certain. With 3 bases removed from V and 5 bases from J, the gap between germline ends came to 16 bases. The CDR3 is 15 residues long. In germline, CDR1 is SGHAT, CDR2 FQNNGV. The CDR3 sequence: CASSFGEGGLTEAFF. CDR3 bases: TGTGCCAGCAGCTTTGGGGAAGGAGGCTTGACTGAAGCTTTCTTT.

This chain joins TRBV10-3 and TRBJ1-5; D may be TRBD1 (6 bases). The V end was cut by 3 bases, the J end by 0 bases, with 9 bases between. The CDR3 contains 15 residues. The germline gives CDR1 ENHRY, CDR2 SYGVKD. DNA of the CDR3: TGTGCCATCAGTGAACAGGGACATAGCAATCAGCCCCAGCATTTT. Translating gives CAISEQGHSNQPQHF.

This clone was picked up a small number of times. The chain has TRBV6-1 and TRBJ2-3; TRBD2 aligns across 15 bases. The CDR3 extends over 17 amino acids. The V and J ends lost 1 base and 6 bases, in that order; junction bases with no gene match: 5. Germline lookup yields CDR1 MNHNS and CDR2 SASEGT. CDR3 protein: CASSEGGLAGGRDTQYF. The CDR3 DNA sequence: TGTGCCAGCAGTGAAGGTGGACTAGCGGGGGGGCGGGATACGCAGTATTTT.

This clone occurred once. Written as DNA, the CDR3 is TGTGCCAGCAGGGCTACTAGCGGGGGCTCTTACAATGAGCAGTTCTTC. This translates into CASRATSGGSYNEQFF. The V and J genes are TRBV7-9 and TRBJ2-1; 11 positions agree with TRBD2. The CDR3 is made up of 16 amino acids. Germline values: CDR1 SEHNR, CDR2 FQNEAQ (reference sequence). V gave up 6 bases and J gave up 4 bases; unmatched junction bases: 8.

The gene calls are TRBV19 and TRBJ2-3; the D call may be TRBD1 or TRBD2 (5 bases each). Between the trimmed V and J ends, which lost 4 bases and 2 bases, there was a span of 10 bases. Germline CDR1 reads LNHDA; CDR2 reads SQIVND (reference sequence). The CDR3 runs to 14 residues. The CDR3: CASSRGWNTDTQYF. Written as DNA, the CDR3 is TGTGCCAGTAGTAGGGGGTGGAACACAGATACGCAGTATTTT.

The rearrangement uses TRBV19 and TRBJ2-2; D gene uncertain. The V and J ends lost 10 bases and 6 bases respectively, with 6 bases between them. Germline loops: CDR1 LNHDA, CDR2 SQIVND (reference sequence). The CDR3 has 10 residues. This chain's CDR3 is CATHAGELFF. The CDR3 region has the DNA TGTGCCACCCACGCCGGGGAGCTGTTTTTT.

The chain uses TRBV7-8 and TRBJ1-2, with 9 bases matching TRBD1. V trimming: 3 bases; J trimming: 6 bases; junction bases outside the gene matches: 5. Looked up from germline, CDR1 is SGHVS and CDR2 is FQNEAQ. This CDR3 is 14 amino acids long. CDR3 nucleotide sequence: TGTGCCAGCAGCTTCAGAAGGACAGGGGATGGCTACACCTTC. As protein: CASSFRRTGDGYTF.

The gene calls are TRBV5-8 and TRBJ2-4, with D perhaps TRBD1 or TRBD2 (6 bases each). V lost 5 bases, J lost 5 bases, and 17 bases lay in between. The length of the CDR3 is 15 residues. CDR1 SGHTS and CDR2 YDEGEE come from the germline V gene. Written as DNA, the CDR3 is TGTGCCAGCAGACATTGGGGGGCTGGGCAAAACATTCAGTACTTC. This codes for CASRHWGAGQNIQYF.

This clone was counted a few times. The rearrangement links TRBV7-9 to TRBJ1-2; D is perhaps TRBD1 (5 bases). Germline V lookup: CDR1 SEHNR, CDR2 FQNEAQ (reference sequence). Trimming left V 5 bases short and J 7 bases short, with 14 bases between. The CDR3 runs 13 residues. The CDR3 here is CASSPWEGFGYTF. The CDR3 region has the DNA TGTGCCAGCAGCCCATGGGAGGGGTTTGGCTACACCTTC.

The chain couples TRBV27 to TRBJ2-1; D remains ambiguous. Germline CDR1 is MNHEY and CDR2 is SMNVEV (reference sequence). This CDR3 comprises 18 residues. V lost 2 bases, J lost 2 bases, and 19 bases lay in between. The CDR3 DNA follows: TGTGCCAGCAGTTTAAGCCGCTCGTTTATTAGCCCCTACAATGAGCAGTTCTTC. It is translated as CASSLSRSFISPYNEQFF.

V usage is TRBV27 and J usage is TRBJ2-3; D is perhaps TRBD2 (6 bases). V gave up 3 bases and J gave up 1 base, with 14 bases separating them. Looked up from germline, CDR1 is MNHEY and CDR2 is SMNVEV (reference sequence). This CDR3 is built from 16 residues. CDR3 region: CASSFISGDGTDTQYF. For the CDR3, the DNA is TGTGCCAGCAGTTTTATATCGGGGGACGGCACAGATACGCAGTATTTT.

Sample share makes this clone medium-sized (0.01 to 0.1%). This sequence joins TRBV7-2 and TRBJ1-6; D perhaps matches TRBD1 (5 bases). The V end lost 6 bases, the J end lost 8 bases, and 17 bases lay between the germline ends. The CDR3 has 15 amino acids. Germline CDR1 is SGHTA and CDR2 is FQGNSA. CDR3 loop: CASRLTGTAYSPLHF. The CDR3 nucleotides are TGTGCCAGCAGACTGACTGGGACTGCCTATTCACCCCTCCACTTT. Looking up the rest from reference TRBV7-2 and TRBJ1-6 gives the full variable domain: GAGVSQSPSNKVTEKGKDVELRCDPISGHTALYWYRQSLGQGLEFLIYFQGNSAPDKSGLPSDRFSAERTGGSVSTLTIQRTQQEDSAVYLCASRLTGTAYSPLHFGNGTRLTVT.

The chain couples TRBV5-1 to TRBJ1-1; D is perhaps TRBD1 (5 bases). The ends were cut back, 1 base at V and 2 bases at J, with 9 bases in the middle. The CDR3 contains 14 residues. Germline CDR1 reads SGHRS; CDR2 reads YFSETQ. The CDR3 is CASSLSGINTEAFF. The CDR3 region has the DNA TGCGCCAGCAGCTTGTCAGGGATTAACACTGAAGCTTTCTTT.

The chain's CDR3 is CASSSGSSYNEQFF. DNA of the CDR3: TGTGCCAGCAGCTCTGGAAGCTCCTACAATGAGCAGTTCTTC. The V call is TRBV7-2, the J call TRBJ2-1; D is unclear. CDR1 is SGHTA, CDR2 FQGNSA, per germline. The CDR3 extends over 14 amino acids. V was cut by 4 bases and J by 0 bases, with 7 bases left in between.

This clone has more than one count but fewer than ten. The chain combines TRBV10-1 with TRBJ2-3; 7 nucleotides agree with TRBD2. Germline-derived CDR1 and CDR2 are WNHNN and SYGVQD (reference sequence). Trimming at V came to 6 bases and at J to 0 bases, leaving 6 bases not matched to a gene. The CDR3 extends over 15 amino acids. CDR3 region: CASSRGDGSTDTQYF. The CDR3 region has the DNA TGCGCCAGCAGCCGGGGGGACGGGAGCACAGATACGCAGTATTTT.

V usage is TRBV19 and J usage is TRBJ1-1, with D perhaps matching TRBD1 (5 bases). With 4 bases removed from V and 3 bases from J, the gap between germline ends came to 9 bases. The germline V gene encodes CDR1 LNHDA and CDR2 SQIVND (reference sequence). This CDR3 has 13 residues. CDR3 amino acids: CASSKRQYTEAFF. The CDR3 DNA sequence: TGTGCCAGTAGTAAACGACAGTACACTGAAGCTTTCTTT.